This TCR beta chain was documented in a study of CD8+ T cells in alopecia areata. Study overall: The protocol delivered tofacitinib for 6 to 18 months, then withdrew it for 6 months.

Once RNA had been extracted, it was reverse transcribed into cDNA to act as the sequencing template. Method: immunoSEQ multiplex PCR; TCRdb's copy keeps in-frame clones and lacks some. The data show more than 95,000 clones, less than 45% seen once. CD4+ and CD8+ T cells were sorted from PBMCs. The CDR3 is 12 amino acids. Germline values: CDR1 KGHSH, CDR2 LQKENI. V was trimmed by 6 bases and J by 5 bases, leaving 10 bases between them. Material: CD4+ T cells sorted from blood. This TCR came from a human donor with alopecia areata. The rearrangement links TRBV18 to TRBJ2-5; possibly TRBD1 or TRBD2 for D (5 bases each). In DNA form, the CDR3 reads TGTGCCAGCTCTCTTGGGACGGAGACCCAGTACTTC. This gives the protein CASSLGTETQYF.